The TCR beta chain under discussion was sequenced for a study of T cell responses to AZD1222 COVID-19 vaccine. General study results and limits: In the spike-specific TCR repertoire, nearly half reportedly target unmutated variant regions. When two AZD1222 doses had been given, Spike-specific TCR breadth and depth rose. Baseline seropositivity occurred in only 5 to 7 AZD1222 recipients. The span of vaccine-associated CD4 TCRs extended across spike, with dominance at 160-218 and 743-854.

Germline-derived CDR1 and CDR2 are LGHDT and YNNKEL (reference sequence). The length of the CDR3 is 17 residues. V trimming: 4 bases; J trimming: 1 base; junction bases outside the gene matches: 9. On this clone itself: The antigen is undetermined.

Method: immunoSEQ multiplex PCR; TCRdb's copy keeps in-frame clones and lacks some. The table shows 140,000 to 150,000 clones, with around 94% occurring only once. The sample in question was peripheral blood, obtained after recovery from COVID-19. The chain recombines TRBV3-1 (or the pseudogene TRBV3-2) with TRBJ2-4, with 8 bases matching TRBD1. This receptor was taken from an adult who had recovered from COVID-19. CDR3 region: CASSRMTGEYAKNIQYF. The CDR3 nucleotides are TGTGCCAGCAGCCGAATGACAGGGGAATACGCCAAAAACATTCAGTACTTC.